This entry lists 5 T cell receptor beta chains sequenced from one sample in a study of blood T cells in healthy people across ages (dated by TCRdb to about 2015). Libraries were prepared through 5' RACE. The sequencer was an Illumina HiSeq 2500. The second PCR ran for roughly 7 to 11 cycles and used a J-beta primer mix along with a sample-barcoded 5' primer. TCRdb took the public reads, trimmed them with fastp at Q25, ran MiXCR for clone calling and kept in-frame beta chains. CDR3 protein duplicates are merged, each entry listing the most common genes and DNA. For this sample there are around 1,600,000 distinct CDR3 sequences; around 40% appear just once. The ten most abundant clones make up over 3.5% of the sample. Sample: blood. The receptors here all came from a woman younger than 30 in good health.

This chain uses TRBV10-3 with TRBJ2-5; 8 bases line up with TRBD1. With the DNA end fitting TRBJ2-7 better, the J assignment may be wrong. CDR1 and CDR2 from the germline V gene are ENHRY and SYGVKD. The CDR3 runs to 17 residues. The CDR3 is CAISSGQWDRSRYEQYF. Written as DNA, the CDR3 is TGTGCCATCAGCTCCGGGCAGTGGGACAGGTCGCGGTACGAGCAGTACTTC.

This chain links TRBV3-1 with TRBJ1-1, with D unclear. The CDR3 spans 17 residues. CDR1 is LGHDT, CDR2 YNNKEL, per germline (reference sequence). Trimming took 2 bases from V and 5 from J, leaving 21 bases between them. The CDR3 protein is CASSQIRYTGSGTEAFF. The CDR3 DNA reads TGTGCCAGCAGCCAAATCCGCTACACGGGTTCGGGGACTGAAGCTTTCTTT. The full variable domain, in which reference TRBV3-1 and TRBJ1-1 provide the parts outside the CDR3, is DTAVSQTPKYLVTQMGNDKSIKCEQNLGHDTMYWYKQDSKKFLKIMFSYNNKELIINETVPNRFSPKSPDKAHLNLHINSLELGDSAVYFCASSQIRYTGSGTEAFFGQGTRLTVV.

The chain joins TRBV2 to TRBJ1-6; D may be TRBD1 (6 bases). V dropped 7 bases and J dropped 5 bases, with 15 bases sitting between them. Germline CDR1 is SNHLY and CDR2 is FYNNEI. The CDR3 totals 15 residues. CDR3 region: CASKKEGVHNSPLHF. As DNA, the CDR3 is TGTGCCAGCAAGAAGGAGGGGGTACATAATTCACCCCTCCACTTT.

V usage is TRBV7-2 and J usage is TRBJ2-1; 9 bases are a match to TRBD1. The better agreement between TRBJ2-7 and the DNA end casts doubt on the J call. Germline CDR1 is SGHTA and CDR2 is FQGNSA. This CDR3 region has 15 residues. The DNA for the CDR3 is TGTGCCAGCAGCCAGACCGGGACAGGGTACAATGAGCAGTACTTC. It translates to CASSQTGTGYNEQYF.

The chain links TRBV4-1 to TRBJ1-2; D gene unclear. Germline CDR1 MGHRA, CDR2 YSYEKL. The CDR3 loop spans 17 amino acids. Between the trimmed V and J ends, which lost 4 bases and 4 bases, there was a span of 22 bases. CDR3 protein: CASSRSRLAVTIYGYTF. The CDR3 region has the DNA TGCGCCAGCAGCCGATCAAGACTTGCAGTGACTATCTATGGCTACACCTTC.